What follows describes a single TCR beta chain. The sample belongs to a study of blood T cell repertoires in COVID-19. CDR3 size: 13 residues. Germline V gene data show CDR1 as MNHEY and CDR2 as SVGEGT. V shed 6 bases and J shed 5 bases, with 10 bases lying between them. Participants were placed into cohorts based on the clinical history they reported. Sequencing used immunoSEQ multiplex PCR; TCRdb keeps in-frame clones, though not all of them. The table has around 200,000 clones, about nine tenths seen once; the top ten hold roughly 2.7%. The sample comprised PBMCs or T cells enriched from blood (not recorded which). The receptor's source is a woman in her 30s who had recovered from COVID-19. The rearrangement uses TRBV6-2 or TRBV6-3 and TRBJ1-4; weak D call: TRBD1 (6 bases). As DNA, the CDR3 is TGTGCCAGCAGCCCCGGACAGAATGAAAAACTGTTTTTT. It is translated as CASSPGQNEKLFF.